The 7 T cell receptor beta chains below were found in one sample sequenced in a study of identical twins. TCRdb called the 5' RACE reads again in MiXCR, with one record for every CDR3 protein. The sample includes some 630,000 distinct CDR3 sequences, less than 9% seen only once; the top ten take approximately 1.5%. These data also featured in a second study, about yellow fever vaccine responses in identical twins.

The specimen sequenced was PBMCs. These TCRs come from a young woman in good health.

Only a few counts were recorded for this clonotype. The V call is TRBV5-1, the J call TRBJ2-3; D might be TRBD1 (7 bases). Germline CDR1 reads SGHRS; CDR2 reads YFSETQ. Between the trimmed V and J ends, which lost 6 bases and 2 bases, there was a span of 19 bases. This CDR3 is 16 amino acids long. The CDR3 reads CASNTRAGGNTDTQYF. In DNA, the CDR3 is TGCGCCAGCAACACCAGGGCAGGGGGGAACACAGATACGCAGTATTTT.

V and J are TRBV20-1 and TRBJ2-1; TRBD1 matches 8 bases. Germline V gene data show CDR1 as DFQATT and CDR2 as SNEGSKA (reference sequence). J gave up 4 bases and V 5 bases, and 10 bases lay outside the gene matches. This CDR3 contains 15 residues. CDR3 in DNA: TGCAGTGCTCCTAATAGACAGGGGAGGTACAATGAGCAGTTCTTC. It specifies CSAPNRQGRYNEQFF.

This clonotype was recorded at least ten times. This sequence joins TRBV28 and TRBJ1-2; D gene uncertain. Germline values: CDR1 MDHEN, CDR2 SYDVKM. The V end lost 4 bases, the J end lost 0 bases, and 9 bases lay between the germline ends. This CDR3 is 14 amino acids long. DNA for the CDR3: TGTGCCAGCAGTTGGTGGACCTCTAACTATGGCTACACCTTC. This encodes CASSWWTSNYGYTF.

This clonotype showed up just a few times. The genes are TRBV28 and TRBJ2-7; 10 bases line up with TRBD1. Germline V gene sequence: CDR1 MDHEN, CDR2 SYDVKM. V lost 8 bases, J lost 2 bases, and 0 bases stayed unmatched. The CDR3 totals 12 residues. CDR3: CASGTGAYEQYV. In nucleotides, the CDR3 is TGTGCCAGCGGGACAGGGGCCTACGAGCAGTACGTC.

Many counts were recorded for this clonotype. This chain links TRBV12-3 or TRBV12-4 with TRBJ2-1; D perhaps matches TRBD1 (6 bases). This CDR3 has 16 residues. V lost 8 bases and J 6 bases, leaving 23 bases between the germline ends. Here the CDR3 reads CASGATGTPLSNEQFF. CDR3 nucleotides: TGTGCCAGCGGAGCAACCGGGACACCTCTAAGCAATGAGCAGTTCTTC.

Many counts were recorded for this clonotype. V is TRBV7-9 and J is TRBJ2-3; D call uncertain. The CDR3 extends over 11 amino acids. Trimming removed 8 bases at V and 0 bases at J, with 3 bases between. Per germline, CDR1 SEHNR and CDR2 FQNEAQ (reference sequence). The CDR3 nucleotides are TGTGCCAGCGGGAGCACAGATACGCAGTATTTT. As protein: CASGSTDTQYF.

This clonotype was counted at least ten times. The CDR3 region has the DNA TGTGCCATCAGTGACGGGGGAATCGGTCAGCCCCAGCATTTT. Its translation is CAISDGGIGQPQHF. The genes are TRBV10-3 and TRBJ1-5; tentatively, D is TRBD1 (5 bases). CDR3 size: 14 residues. Germline CDR1 and CDR2: ENHRY and SYGVKD. Trimming removed 3 bases at V and 6 bases at J, with 12 bases between.